This T cell receptor (beta chain) was found in a study of T cell responses to AZD1222 COVID-19 vaccine. Study-level points and caveats: Researchers report vaccine-associated CD4 TCRs spanning spike, with dominance at 160-218 and 743-854.

A note on this clone: The antigen is unknown.

Using immunoSEQ multiplex PCR, the repertoire was profiled, and TCRdb retains in-frame clones only, with some absent. The sample yields roughly 87,000 clones, around 91% seen once. This clonotype was sampled from an adult who received the AZD1222 COVID-19 vaccine. Source: peripheral blood, taken 28 days after the second AZD1222 dose.

The DNA for the CDR3 is TGTGCCAGCAGTTACCGGGGGGGACCTCGGAGTGAGCAGTTCTTC. Translating gives CASSYRGGPRSEQFF. J is TRBJ2-1 and V is TRBV6-2 or TRBV6-3; 8 bases are shared with TRBD2. Unmatched junction bases numbered 9, after V lost 2 bases and J lost 9 bases. The germline V gene encodes CDR1 MNHEY and CDR2 SVGEGT. The CDR3 covers 15 residues.